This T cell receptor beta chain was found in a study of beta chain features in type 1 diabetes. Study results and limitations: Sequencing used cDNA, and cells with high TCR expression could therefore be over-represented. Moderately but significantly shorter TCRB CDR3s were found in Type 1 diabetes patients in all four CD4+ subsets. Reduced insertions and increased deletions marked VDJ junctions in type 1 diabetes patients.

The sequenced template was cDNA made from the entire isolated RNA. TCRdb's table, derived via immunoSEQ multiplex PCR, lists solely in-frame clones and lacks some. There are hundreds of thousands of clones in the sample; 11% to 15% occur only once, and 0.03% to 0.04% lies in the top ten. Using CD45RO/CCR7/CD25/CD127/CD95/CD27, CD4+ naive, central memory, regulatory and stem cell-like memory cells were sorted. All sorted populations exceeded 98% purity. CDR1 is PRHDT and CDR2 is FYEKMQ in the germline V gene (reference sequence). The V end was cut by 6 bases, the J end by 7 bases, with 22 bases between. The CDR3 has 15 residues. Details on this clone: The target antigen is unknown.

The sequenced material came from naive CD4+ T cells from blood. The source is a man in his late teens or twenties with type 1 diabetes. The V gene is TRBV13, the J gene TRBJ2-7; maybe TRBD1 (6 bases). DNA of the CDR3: TGTGCCAGCAGTTCGACGGTTACATGGGGGCGGGAGCAGTACTTC. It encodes CASSSTVTWGREQYF.